Included here is one T cell receptor (beta chain) sequence, with context. The sample is drawn from a study of breast tumors, draining lymph nodes, adjacent tissues. TCRdb reprocessed the multiplex PCR reads via MiXCR and lists one record per CDR3 protein. This sample carries under 25,000 distinct CDR3 sequences, 58% of them seen once, and the ten largest clones take around 15%. Germline-derived CDR1 and CDR2 are DFQATT and SNEGSKA (reference sequence). The CDR3 covers 13 residues. Losses at the gene ends were 4 bases for V and 5 bases for J; bases not matched to a gene: 6. The TCR was taken from a female donor with breast cancer. Some clones in this sample may be carry-over from other donors' samples. The V call is TRBV20-1, the J call TRBJ2-7; 9 bases map to TRBD1. The sequencing sample was made of breast tumor tissue. This chain's CDR3 is CSATKGQGDEQYF. The CDR3 nucleotides read TGCAGTGCTACTAAGGGACAGGGCGACGAGCAGTACTTC.